This passage covers 32 T cell receptor beta chains from one sample sequenced in a study of cytomegalovirus exposure and HLA in healthy donors. The study ran its PCR with 60 Vbeta and 13 Jbeta primers. Profiling relied on immunoSEQ multiplex PCR, and the TCRdb table lists in-frame clones only, not all of them. Here the sample spans roughly 100,000 clones, 15% being singletons. The specimen was PBMCs. The receptors were sampled from a female donor in good health and CMV-seronegative.

This chain uses TRBV2 with TRBJ2-1, with 7 positions matching TRBD1. Germline V gene lookup returns CDR1 SNHLY and CDR2 FYNNEI. This CDR3 contains 12 residues. The V gene end was trimmed by 6 bases and the J gene end by 6 bases; junction bases not matched to a gene: 2. The CDR3 DNA follows: TGTGCCAGCAGGACAGGGTGCAATGAGCAGTTCTTC. It yields the protein CASRTGCNEQFF.

The V gene is TRBV13, the J gene TRBJ2-3; D unresolved. Germline CDR1 is PRHDT and CDR2 is FYEKMQ (reference sequence). The CDR3 spans 14 residues. Trimming left V 4 bases short and J 0 bases short, with 8 bases between. The CDR3 coding sequence is TGTGCCAGCAGCTCAACAGAAAGCACAGATACGCAGTATTTT. The encoded protein is CASSSTESTDTQYF.

The rearrangement uses TRBV19 and TRBJ2-7; D call uncertain. Germline V lookup: CDR1 LNHDA, CDR2 SQIVND (reference sequence). CDR3 length: 14 residues. V was cut by 6 bases and J by 0 bases, with 12 bases left in between. CDR3 in DNA: TGTGCCAGTAGGCATAACCCGAGCTCCTACGAGCAGTACTTC. Amino acids: CASRHNPSSYEQYF. Together with reference TRBV19 and TRBJ2-7, the CDR3 gives the full variable domain: DGGITQSPKYLFRKEGQNVTLSCEQNLNHDAMYWYRQDPGQGLRLIYYSQIVNDFQKGDIAEGYSVSREKKESFPLTVTSAQKNPTAFYLCASRHNPSSYEQYFGPGTRLTVT.

This clone has a handful of counts. The rearrangement links TRBV13 to TRBJ1-3; 10 nucleotides match TRBD1. Unmatched junction bases numbered 4, after V lost 6 bases and J lost 2 bases. The CDR3 runs 15 residues. Germline CDR1 reads PRHDT; CDR2 reads FYEKMQ (reference sequence). The CDR3 DNA reads as TGTGCCAGCAGGTCTGGACAGGGGGCTGGAAACACCATATATTTT. It yields the protein CASRSGQGAGNTIYF.

The chain joins TRBV19 to TRBJ1-4, with a possible D match to TRBD1 (5 bases). Per the germline V gene, CDR1 is LNHDA and CDR2 is SQIVND (reference sequence). The CDR3 loop spans 15 amino acids. V gave up 7 bases and J gave up 7 bases, with 19 bases separating them. The CDR3 protein is CASTVPGGSIEKLFF. The CDR3 nucleotides read TGTGCCAGTACCGTCCCGGGGGGGTCTATTGAAAAACTGTTTTTT. Full variable domain (missing parts from reference TRBV19 and TRBJ1-4): DGGITQSPKYLFRKEGQNVTLSCEQNLNHDAMYWYRQDPGQGLRLIYYSQIVNDFQKGDIAEGYSVSREKKESFPLTVTSAQKNPTAFYLCASTVPGGSIEKLFFGSGTQLSVL.

The V gene is TRBV7-6, the J gene TRBJ2-2; D is possibly TRBD1 (6 bases). Per the germline V gene, CDR1 is SGHVS and CDR2 is FNYEAQ. This CDR3 is 16 amino acids long. Trimming pared 5 bases from V and 5 bases from J, leaving 18 bases between. CDR3 protein: CASSLRVYTGTGELFF. The CDR3, as DNA: TGTGCCAGCAGCCTCCGGGTCTATACAGGGACCGGGGAGCTGTTTTTT.

This clone was detected only a few times. The chain couples TRBV2 to TRBJ2-7, with D possibly matching TRBD1 (5 bases). The CDR3 loop spans 15 amino acids. Trimming left V 2 bases short and J 3 bases short, with 14 bases between. Germline V lookup: CDR1 SNHLY, CDR2 FYNNEI. CDR3 DNA: TGTGCCAGCAGTGAACGTCAGGGCTGGGTCTACGAGCAGTACTTC. Residues: CASSERQGWVYEQYF.

This clone was picked up a small number of times. The gene calls are TRBV5-4 and TRBJ1-5, with D unresolved. CDR1 is SGHNT and CDR2 is YYREEE in the germline V gene (reference sequence). This CDR3 contains 10 residues. CDR3 in amino acids: CAEGGQPQHF. CDR3 nucleotides: TGTGCTGAGGGTGGTCAGCCCCAGCATTTT.

The table lists this clone with a few counts. This rearrangement joins TRBV18 to TRBJ2-1; D possibly corresponds to TRBD2 (6 bases). Germline-derived CDR1 and CDR2 are KGHSH and LQKENI. V lost 3 bases, J lost 3 bases, and 9 bases lay in between. This CDR3 has 14 residues. CDR3 loop: CASSPGRIYNEQFF. As DNA, the CDR3 is TGTGCCAGCTCACCGGGGAGGATCTACAATGAGCAGTTCTTC.

This clone has only a few counts. The rearrangement links TRBV7-2 to TRBJ1-2; a weak D match, TRBD1 (5 bases). The CDR3 sequence is 14 residues long. The V end lost 4 bases, the J end lost 3 bases, and 12 bases lay between the germline ends. CDR1 and CDR2 (germline): SGHTA, FQGNSA. The chain's CDR3 is CASSSPPGYYGYTF. The CDR3 DNA reads TGTGCCAGCAGCTCCCCCCCAGGGTACTATGGCTACACCTTC.

The rearrangement links TRBV7-8 to TRBJ2-1; 7 nucleotides align to TRBD1. CDR1 and CDR2 from the germline V gene are SGHVS and FQNEAQ. This CDR3 contains 14 residues. V trimming: 1 base; J trimming: 9 bases; junction bases outside the gene matches: 6. CDR3 bases: TGTGCCAGCAGCTTAGTAAGACAGGGAACTGAGCAGTTCTTC. It is translated as CASSLVRQGTEQFF.

This clone was detected only a few times. V and J are TRBV9 and TRBJ2-7; 8 bases match TRBD2. Germline V gives CDR1 SGDLS, CDR2 YYNGEE. This CDR3 comprises 15 residues. The V and J ends lost 1 base and 6 bases, in that order; junction bases with no gene match: 9. Written as DNA, the CDR3 is TGTGCCAGCAGCGTAAATAGCGGGGCCATTGGCGAGCAGTACTTC. It yields the protein CASSVNSGAIGEQYF.

This chain joins TRBV28 and TRBJ2-7; TRBD2 aligns across 7 bases. V gave up 7 bases and J gave up 0 bases; unmatched junction bases: 15. This CDR3 contains 17 residues. Germline CDR1 is MDHEN and CDR2 is SYDVKM. The DNA of the CDR3 is TGTGCCAGCATACCCCTGGCGGGAGTCTTGAGCTCCTACGAGCAGTACTTC. This encodes CASIPLAGVLSSYEQYF.

This clone was observed a handful of times. The V call is TRBV7-8, the J call TRBJ1-1; TRBD1 agrees at 7 bases. The CDR3 extends over 15 amino acids. Germline-derived CDR1 and CDR2 are SGHVS and FQNEAQ. Trimming took 2 bases from V and 2 from J; bases not matched to a gene: 5. The CDR3 protein is CASSLRRGTNTEAFF. The CDR3 DNA sequence: TGTGCCAGCAGCTTACGCAGGGGGACCAACACTGAAGCTTTCTTT.

The chain joins TRBV5-1 to TRBJ2-3; D perhaps matches TRBD1 (6 bases). Looked up from germline, CDR1 is SGHRS and CDR2 is YFSETQ. This CDR3 is 16 amino acids long. The V end lost 0 bases, the J end lost 2 bases, and 13 bases lay between the germline ends. CDR3 protein: CASSLGQGFITDTQYF. The CDR3 DNA reads TGCGCCAGCAGCTTGGGGCAGGGGTTTATCACAGATACGCAGTATTTT.

This rearrangement joins TRBV4-1 to TRBJ2-3; unclear D gene. V was pared by 4 bases and J by 1 base, with 15 bases between. The CDR3 covers 16 residues. Germline CDR1 MGHRA, CDR2 YSYEKL. This chain's CDR3 is CASSPLLSVRTDTQYF. The CDR3, as DNA: TGCGCCAGCAGCCCCCTGCTTTCGGTTCGCACAGATACGCAGTATTTT.

This clone was counted only a few times. The rearrangement uses TRBV30 and TRBJ2-1; 8 nucleotides align to TRBD2. V was clipped by 5 bases and J by 8 bases; unmatched bases: 8. CDR1 is GTSNPN and CDR2 is SVGIG in the germline V gene (reference sequence). CDR3 length: 13 residues. The CDR3 region is CAWGGGRIYEQFF. The CDR3 nucleotides read TGTGCCTGGGGCGGGGGGCGCATATATGAGCAGTTCTTC. The full variable domain, in which reference TRBV30 and TRBJ2-1 provide the parts outside the CDR3, is SQTIHQWPATLVQPVGSPLSLECTVEGTSNPNLYWYRQAAGRGLQLLFYSVGIGQISSEVPQNLSASRPQDRQFILSSKKLLLSDSGFYLCAWGGGRIYEQFFGPGTRLTVL.

In its sample, this clone was seen a few times. The chain uses TRBV19 and TRBJ2-6; D remains unclear. Trimming took off 8 bases at V and 1 base at J, with 12 bases between the two ends. Germline loops: CDR1 LNHDA, CDR2 SQIVND (reference sequence). This CDR3 contains 15 residues. The CDR3: CASQNPGSGANVLTF. For the CDR3, the DNA is TGTGCCAGTCAGAATCCCGGGTCTGGGGCCAACGTCCTGACTTTC.

This clone was counted only a few times. The V call is TRBV5-6, the J call TRBJ1-2; D uncertain. The germline V gene has CDR1 SGHDT and CDR2 YYEEEE. Trimming removed 7 bases at V and 1 base at J, with 20 bases between. The length of the CDR3 is 16 residues. The CDR3 spells CASDHGADSSNYGYTF. CDR3 bases: TGTGCCAGCGACCACGGAGCGGACTCAAGTAACTATGGCTACACCTTC.

The V gene is TRBV7-9, the J gene TRBJ1-2, with TRBD1 matching 12 bases. V dropped 5 bases and J dropped 5; count of bases not matched to a gene: 15. The CDR3 has 18 residues. The germline CDR1 and CDR2 sequences are SEHNR and FQNEAQ (reference sequence). CDR3: CASSPPYSGQGAVYGYTF. The CDR3 DNA follows: TGTGCCAGCAGCCCGCCCTATTCGGGACAGGGGGCCGTTTATGGCTACACCTTC.

This clone was found a few times. The rearrangement links TRBV5-1 to TRBJ1-1; D is unclear. From germline, CDR1 is SGHRS and CDR2 YFSETQ. The CDR3 length is 11 residues. Trimming took 2 bases from V and 5 from J, leaving 4 bases between them. The CDR3 sequence is CASSFGTEAFF. CDR3 DNA: TGCGCCAGCAGCTTCGGGACTGAAGCTTTCTTT.

V is TRBV5-1 and J is TRBJ2-2; 7 bases fit TRBD2. The germline CDR1 and CDR2 sequences are SGHRS and YFSETQ. V shed 3 bases, J shed 0 bases, and the junction held 14 bases outside the gene matches. CDR3 length: 19 amino acids. The CDR3 nucleotides are TGCGCCAGCAGCTCTGCCCCATGGGGGAGGGCCGCGAACACCGGGGAGCTGTTTTTT. Its protein product is CASSSAPWGRAANTGELFF.

This clone was counted a few times. The chain links TRBV28 to TRBJ1-1, with D possibly TRBD1 on 6 matching bases. V was shortened by 10 bases and J by 0 bases, with 12 bases between the two germline ends. The CDR3 is 13 residues long. Germline CDR1 reads MDHEN; CDR2 reads SYDVKM. The CDR3: CATEGVVNTEAFF. The CDR3 DNA follows: TGTGCCACCGAGGGGGTTGTGAACACTGAAGCTTTCTTT.

The chain employs TRBV4-2 and TRBJ2-5, with 14 bases lining up with TRBD2. The CDR3 consists of 17 residues. Trimming at V came to 1 base and at J to 5 bases, leaving 6 bases not matched to a gene. From germline, CDR1 is LGHNA and CDR2 YNFKEQ. DNA for the CDR3: TGTGCCAGCAGCCAAGGAGGGACTAGCGGGAGAGGGGAGACCCAGTACTTC. It specifies CASSQGGTSGRGETQYF.

This chain connects TRBV12-5 to TRBJ2-1; no definite D call. The CDR3 is 14 amino acids. Trimming pared 4 bases from V and 8 bases from J, leaving 15 bases between. Germline CDR1 and CDR2: LGHNT and FRNRAP. The CDR3 nucleotides are TGTGCTAGTGGTTCTCCTGGGCCAATCGATGAGCAGTTCTTC. It encodes CASGSPGPIDEQFF.

The chain joins TRBV7-2 to TRBJ2-3; maybe TRBD1 (6 bases). The V end lost 8 bases, the J end lost 6 bases, and 9 bases lay between the germline ends. CDR1 is SGHTA, CDR2 FQGNSA, per germline. CDR3 size: 11 residues. CDR3 sequence: CASRRGDTQYF. Written as DNA, the CDR3 is TGTGCCAGCCGAAGGGGGGATACGCAGTATTTT.

In DNA, the CDR3 is TGTGCCAGCAGTCTGACAGCAAACACTGAAGCTTTCTTT. As protein: CASSLTANTEAFF. The chain carries TRBV6-5 and TRBJ1-1; weak D call: TRBD1 (5 bases). CDR1 is MNHEY and CDR2 is SVGAGI in the germline V gene. The CDR3 sequence is 13 residues long. V lost 5 bases and J 2 bases, leaving 9 bases between the germline ends.

This chain uses TRBV9 with TRBJ1-1; TRBD1 matches at 9 bases. The germline CDR1 and CDR2 sequences are SGDLS and YYNGEE. There are 14 residues in the CDR3. The ends lost 4 bases at V and 9 bases at J; junction bases unmatched: 10. DNA for the CDR3: TGTGCCAGCAGCCCCCGTTTGGACAGGGGAAAAGCTTTCTTT. The encoded protein is CASSPRLDRGKAFF.

V is TRBV7-2 and J is TRBJ2-7; TRBD2 matches at 8 bases. Germline CDR1 SGHTA, CDR2 FQGNSA. CDR3 size: 14 residues. V was pared by 5 bases and J by 11 bases, with 14 bases of the junction left unmatched. CDR3 in amino acids: CASSHESSGRSEYF. DNA for the CDR3: TGTGCCAGCAGCCACGAGTCCAGCGGGAGATCCGAGTACTTC.

The V and J genes are TRBV4-2 and TRBJ1-2, with TRBD1 matching 7 bases. The CDR3 sequence is 15 residues long. With 3 bases clipped from V and 8 bases from J, the junction kept 12 bases outside the gene matches. Germline V gives CDR1 LGHNA, CDR2 YNFKEQ. The CDR3 sequence: CASSQVDRDLGGYTF. CDR3 DNA: TGTGCCAGCAGCCAGGTCGACAGGGATTTAGGCGGCTACACCTTC.

The chain carries TRBV9 and TRBJ2-3; D is undetermined. The germline V gene has CDR1 SGDLS and CDR2 YYNGEE. Between the trimmed V and J ends, which lost 4 bases and 1 base, there was a span of 7 bases. The CDR3 contains 13 residues. The CDR3 sequence: CASSPERTDTQYF. DNA of the CDR3: TGTGCCAGCAGCCCGGAGCGCACAGATACGCAGTATTTT.

This chain links TRBV7-2 with TRBJ2-3, with a weak D call TRBD2 (6 bases). CDR3 length equals 16 residues. V gave up 6 bases and J gave up 0 bases, with 16 bases separating them. Germline CDR1 and CDR2: SGHTA and FQGNSA. The CDR3 sequence is CASRRWAGSSTDTQYF. Here the CDR3 DNA reads TGTGCCAGCAGAAGGTGGGCGGGATCTAGCACAGATACGCAGTATTTT.